Each of the 2 T cell receptor beta chains below was sequenced from the same sample in a study of cytomegalovirus exposure and HLA in healthy donors. With 60 Vbeta and 13 Jbeta primers, the PCR was carried out. This table comes from immunoSEQ multiplex PCR, and its TCRdb copy is limited to in-frame clones, with some not included. This sample has approximately 120,000 clones, with approximately 84% found just once. Sequenced input: PBMCs. The receptor set was obtained from a man younger than 35 in good health and CMV-seropositive.

V and J are TRBV19 and TRBJ2-6; 9 positions agree with TRBD1. The junction had 9 bases not matched to a gene; V was cut back by 1 base and J by 2 bases. The CDR3 is 19 residues long. Germline V gene sequence: CDR1 LNHDA, CDR2 SQIVND (reference sequence). The CDR3 DNA follows: TGTGCCAGTAGTATAGTACCGGGACAGGGCGTCCCTGGGGCCAACGTCCTGACTTTC. This codes for CASSIVPGQGVPGANVLTF.

V gene TRBV5-6 combines with J gene TRBJ1-5, with TRBD1 as a possible D gene (6 bases). The CDR3 runs to 16 residues. The ends were cut back, 1 base at V and 1 base at J, with 12 bases in the middle. Germline-derived CDR1 and CDR2 are SGHDT and YYEEEE. The CDR3 bases are TGTGCCAGCAGCTTGTGGACAGCCTTCAGCAATCAGCCCCAGCATTTT. Amino acids: CASSLWTAFSNQPQHF.